These 27 T cell receptor beta chains originate from one sample sequenced in a study of blood T cell repertoires in COVID-19. The method was immunoSEQ multiplex PCR; TCRdb's version includes in-frame clones alone and lacks a portion of them. The sample consists of more than 200,000 clones, less than 90% of them appearing once. Sequencing was performed on peripheral blood. The receptors come from a woman in her seventies with active or convalescent COVID-19.

This chain uses TRBV7-2 with TRBJ2-5; TRBD2 is a possible D gene (5 bases). CDR3 length: 16 residues. Trimming removed 2 bases from V and 5 bases from J, with 18 bases in between. Germline CDR1 reads SGHTA; CDR2 reads FQGNSA. The CDR3 bases are TGTGCCAGCAGCTTATATCCGGGGATGATAGGGGAGACCCAGTACTTC. As protein: CASSLYPGMIGETQYF. The whole variable domain, remainder taken from reference TRBV7-2 and TRBJ2-5, is GAGVSQSPSNKVTEKGKDVELRCDPISGHTALYWYRQSLGQGLEFLIYFQGNSAPDKSGLPSDRFSAERTGGSVSTLTIQRTQQEDSAVYLCASSLYPGMIGETQYFGPGTRLLVL.

J is TRBJ1-5 and V is TRBV7-2; D is uncertain. CDR3 size: 15 residues. Trimming shortened V by 4 bases and J by 2 bases, and 12 bases separated the two germline ends. CDR1 and CDR2 (germline): SGHTA, FQGNSA. The CDR3 sequence: CASSWTLWGNQPQHF. The CDR3 DNA reads TGTGCCAGCAGCTGGACTCTGTGGGGCAATCAGCCCCAGCATTTT.

The chain combines TRBV9 with TRBJ1-1; 7 bases are shared with TRBD1. Germline CDR1 reads SGDLS; CDR2 reads YYNGEE. This CDR3 has 16 residues. Losses at the gene ends were 0 bases for V and 2 bases for J; bases not matched to a gene: 7. CDR3 residues: CASSVAVRGENTEAFF. The CDR3 DNA reads as TGTGCCAGCAGCGTAGCGGTCAGGGGGGAAAACACTGAAGCTTTCTTT.

The chain joins TRBV3-1 (or the pseudogene TRBV3-2) to TRBJ1-1; D uncertain. The CDR3 loop spans 12 amino acids. Germline V CDR1 and CDR2: LGHDT, YNNKEL (reference sequence). V was cut by 3 bases and J by 5 bases, with 7 bases left in between. CDR3 coding DNA: TGTGCCAGCAGCCACGGAGGGACTGAAGCTTTCTTT. Encoded protein: CASSHGGTEAFF.

Only one count was recorded for this clone. This rearrangement joins TRBV2 to TRBJ2-7; 9 nucleotides line up with TRBD2. This CDR3 region has 14 residues. Trimming cost V 4 bases and J 4 bases; bases outside gene matches: 5. Per germline, CDR1 SNHLY and CDR2 FYNNEI. CDR3 bases: TGTGCCAGCAGTGGGGCGGGAGGGCCGTACGAGCAGTACTTC. It translates to CASSGAGGPYEQYF.

This sequence joins TRBV9 and TRBJ2-3; perhaps TRBD1 as D (6 bases). This CDR3 has 11 residues. The ends were cut back, 6 bases at V and 10 bases at J, with 12 bases in the middle. CDR1 is SGDLS, CDR2 YYNGEE, per germline. The CDR3 loop reads CASILRGSQYF. The CDR3 region has the DNA TGTGCCAGCATCCTCAGGGGTTCGCAGTATTTT.

The sample holds a few counts of this clone. V gene TRBV2 combines with J gene TRBJ2-7; 8 nucleotides agree with TRBD2. This CDR3 has 14 amino acids. The V segment lost 6 bases and the J segment 3 bases; nucleotides outside the gene matches: 7. Germline V gene lookup returns CDR1 SNHLY and CDR2 FYNNEI. CDR3: CASSLGLANYEQYF. CDR3 DNA: TGTGCCAGCAGCCTAGGACTAGCAAACTACGAGCAGTACTTC.

V gene TRBV3-1 (or the pseudogene TRBV3-2) combines with J gene TRBJ2-7; 8 bases are a match to TRBD2. This CDR3 comprises 14 residues. V lost 2 bases, J lost 4 bases, and 4 bases stayed unmatched. CDR1 is LGHDT, CDR2 YNNKEL, per germline (reference sequence). The CDR3 sequence is CASSQSSGGYEQYF. CDR3 DNA sequence: TGTGCCAGCAGCCAATCAAGCGGGGGATACGAGCAGTACTTC.

The gene calls are TRBV6-5 and TRBJ2-7, with TRBD1 matching 9 bases. The CDR3 runs 16 residues. Per germline, CDR1 MNHEY and CDR2 SVGAGI. Trimming at V came to 0 bases and at J to 7 bases, leaving 10 bases not matched to a gene. CDR3 amino acids: CASSYSWTGARWEQYF. The CDR3 DNA is TGTGCCAGCAGTTACTCTTGGACAGGGGCAAGGTGGGAGCAGTACTTC.

The chain joins TRBV10-3 to TRBJ2-7; 8 nucleotides match TRBD2. Germline V CDR1 and CDR2: ENHRY, SYGVKD. The V gene end was trimmed by 7 bases and the J gene end by 0 bases; junction bases not matched to a gene: 2. The CDR3 is 13 residues long. The CDR3 region is CAIMGTSSYEQYF. CDR3 in DNA: TGTGCCATCATGGGGACTAGCTCCTACGAGCAGTACTTC.

This CDR3 is CSVVRSGANVLTF. The CDR3 nucleotides are TGCAGCGTTGTTCGCTCTGGGGCCAACGTCCTGACTTTC. The chain employs TRBV29-1 and TRBJ2-6; unclear D gene. CDR3 length: 13 residues. The V and J ends lost 4 bases and 0 bases respectively, with 4 bases between them. Per germline, CDR1 SQVTM and CDR2 ANQGSEA.

J is TRBJ2-1 and V is TRBV5-1, with 7 bases matching TRBD1. V lost 0 bases, J lost 3 bases, and 3 bases stayed unmatched. Germline loops: CDR1 SGHRS, CDR2 YFSETQ. The CDR3 covers 15 residues. The CDR3 loop is CASSLGGTVYNEQFF. Here the CDR3 DNA reads TGCGCCAGCAGCTTGGGGGGGACAGTCTACAATGAGCAGTTCTTC.

About this clone: A read error may produce the germline difference seen at one junction end. The chain couples TRBV29-1 to TRBJ2-1; 9 bases fit TRBD1. The V gene's germline CDR1 is SQVTM and CDR2 ANQGSEA. CDR3 length: 17 residues. CDR3 coding DNA: TGCAGCGTTGGGACGGCGGCCGGGACAGGGTCCTACAATGAGCAGATCTTC. Translated: CSVGTAAGTGSYNEQIF.

This chain joins TRBV6-5 and TRBJ1-4, with D perhaps TRBD1 (5 bases). Germline V gives CDR1 MNHEY, CDR2 SVGAGI. The V and J ends lost 2 bases and 3 bases respectively, with 10 bases between them. The CDR3 covers 15 residues. CDR3 DNA: TGTGCCAGCAGTTACGGGGCTTCGGCTAATGAAAAACTGTTTTTT. It translates to CASSYGASANEKLFF.

The CDR3: CASSLTGSTDTQYF. The CDR3 bases are TGCGCCAGCAGCTTAACAGGCAGCACAGATACGCAGTATTTT. The chain carries TRBV5-1 and TRBJ2-3; perhaps TRBD1 as D (5 bases). CDR1 and CDR2 (germline): SGHRS, YFSETQ. The ends were cut back, 2 bases at V and 0 bases at J, with 7 bases in the middle. This CDR3 comprises 14 residues. The entire variable domain, with the rest obtained from reference TRBV5-1 and TRBJ2-3, is as follows: KAGVTQTPRYLIKTRGQQVTLSCSPISGHRSVSWYQQTPGQGLQFLFEYFSETQRNKGNFPGRFSGRQFSNSRSEMNVSTLELGDSALYLCASSLTGSTDTQYFGPGTRLTVL.

For the CDR3, the DNA is TGTGCCAGCAGCTTCCGAGAGATTTATAGCAATCAGCCCCAGCATTTT. As protein: CASSFREIYSNQPQHF. The rearrangement uses TRBV5-5 and TRBJ1-5; D call uncertain. V gave up 2 bases and J gave up 0 bases, with 12 bases separating them. Germline CDR1 SGHKS, CDR2 YYEKEE (reference sequence). This CDR3 comprises 16 residues.

This chain uses TRBV15 with TRBJ1-1; TRBD1 matches at 7 bases. CDR3 length: 14 residues. Germline CDR1 reads LNHNV; CDR2 reads YYDKDF (reference sequence). Trimming at V came to 5 bases and at J to 6 bases, leaving 9 bases not matched to a gene. The CDR3 reads CATSPQQGTAEAFF. The DNA for the CDR3 is TGTGCCACCAGCCCTCAACAGGGGACGGCTGAAGCTTTCTTT.

The chain links TRBV5-4 to TRBJ1-2, with D maybe TRBD1 (5 bases). The CDR3 runs 15 residues. Trimming took off 2 bases at V and 4 bases at J, with 15 bases between the two ends. Per germline, CDR1 SGHNT and CDR2 YYREEE (reference sequence). CDR3 DNA sequence: TGTGCCAGCAGCTTAGGGGCAGGGATCGGCTATGGCTACACCTTC. Translated: CASSLGAGIGYGYTF.

This clone occurred once. V and J are TRBV3-1 (or the pseudogene TRBV3-2) and TRBJ1-2, with D unresolved. Trimming stripped 1 base from V and 5 bases from J, with 8 bases between. From germline, CDR1 is LGHDT and CDR2 YNNKEL (reference sequence). CDR3 length: 13 residues. CDR3 DNA sequence: TGTGCCAGCAGCCAAGGCGTCCTGTATGGCTACACCTTC. This translates into CASSQGVLYGYTF.

This chain joins TRBV7-2 and TRBJ2-1, with 9 bases lining up with TRBD1. J lost 6 bases, V lost 2 bases, and 5 bases had no gene match. CDR1 is SGHTA, CDR2 FQGNSA, per germline. CDR3 length equals 15 residues. The CDR3 region is CASSLQQGAANEQFF. DNA of the CDR3: TGTGCCAGCAGCTTACAACAGGGGGCGGCCAATGAGCAGTTCTTC.

This clone was recorded only once. CDR3 in amino acids: CASSPEVDTEAFF. CDR3 in DNA: TGTGCCAGCAGCCCAGAGGTGGACACTGAAGCTTTCTTT. The rearrangement links TRBV7-2 to TRBJ1-1; D is uncertain. Between the trimmed V and J ends, which lost 5 bases and 3 bases, there was a span of 10 bases. This CDR3 region has 13 residues. CDR1 is SGHTA, CDR2 FQGNSA, per germline.

The CDR3 is CASSSPWTGKADTQYF. CDR3 sequence (DNA): TGTGCCAGCAGTTCCCCGTGGACAGGGAAGGCAGATACGCAGTATTTT. The chain couples TRBV27 to TRBJ2-3, with 8 bases identical to TRBD1. V was pared by 4 bases and J by 4 bases, with 10 bases of the junction left unmatched. The CDR3 is 16 amino acids. Germline loops: CDR1 MNHEY, CDR2 SMNVEV (reference sequence).

The chain joins TRBV6-5 to TRBJ1-2; 10 nucleotides align to TRBD1. There are 14 residues in the CDR3. Germline trimming cut 5 bases from V and 5 bases from J; bases unmatched to any gene: 5. Germline loops: CDR1 MNHEY, CDR2 SVGAGI. The CDR3 sequence: CASSRDRGGYGYTF. CDR3 bases: TGTGCCAGCAGTCGGGACAGGGGAGGGTATGGCTACACCTTC.

V is TRBV3-1 (or the pseudogene TRBV3-2) and J is TRBJ2-3; TRBD2 matches 8 bases. V lost 1 base to trimming and J lost 6 bases; unmatched junction nucleotides: 9. Germline CDR1 is LGHDT and CDR2 is YNNKEL (reference sequence). The CDR3 runs 16 residues. This chain's CDR3 is CASSQVGGLAADTQYF. CDR3 nucleotide sequence: TGTGCCAGCAGCCAAGTAGGCGGACTAGCAGCCGATACGCAGTATTTT.

The rearrangement joins TRBV23-1 to TRBJ1-1; TRBD1 is a possible D gene (6 bases). TRBV23-1 qualifies as an ORF whose function is uncertain. The CDR3 totals 13 residues. Trimming left V 7 bases short and J 4 bases short, with 13 bases between. CDR3 loop: CASTRTGSTEAFF. DNA for the CDR3: TGCGCCAGCACCCGAACAGGGAGCACTGAAGCTTTCTTT.

This clone turned up a few times. The V gene is TRBV2, the J gene TRBJ1-5; 8 nucleotides align to TRBD1. V gave up 6 bases and J gave up 7 bases; unmatched junction bases: 5. The CDR3 is made up of 13 amino acids. Germline assignment: CDR1 SNHLY and CDR2 FYNNEI. This CDR3 is CASSLDRAQPQHF. The CDR3 nucleotides read TGTGCCAGCAGCCTGGACAGGGCCCAGCCCCAGCATTTT. Looking up the rest from reference TRBV2 and TRBJ1-5 gives the full variable domain: EPEVTQTPSHQVTQMGQEVILRCVPISNHLYFYWYRQILGQKVEFLVSFYNNEISEKSEIFDDQFSVERPDGSNFTLKIRSTKLEDSAMYFCASSLDRAQPQHFGDGTRLSIL.

The CDR3 here is CASSQEAGQGAGANVLTF. The CDR3 nucleotides are TGCGCCAGCAGCCAAGAGGCGGGACAGGGGGCTGGGGCCAACGTCCTGACTTTC. This rearrangement joins TRBV4-1 to TRBJ2-6, with 11 bases fitting TRBD1. Germline CDR1 reads MGHRA; CDR2 reads YSYEKL. CDR3 length: 18 amino acids. The trim removed 0 bases at V and 2 bases at J, leaving 3 bases unmatched.